This T cell receptor beta chain was found in a study of graft-versus-host responses after intestinal transplantation. About the research overall: In this cohort, recipients had multivisceral, liver-intestinal, or isolated intestinal transplants. Recipients across the board were started on anti-thymocyte globulin induction, then kept on tacrolimus and steroids for two to three years.

Between the trimmed V and J ends, which lost 10 bases and 4 bases, there was a span of 12 bases. This CDR3 contains 12 residues. Germline lookup yields CDR1 SGHNT and CDR2 YYREEE (reference sequence). Using immunoSEQ multiplex PCR, the repertoire was profiled, and TCRdb retains in-frame clones only, with some absent. The profile covers more than 60,000 clones, with 90% appearing a single time and 1.3% taken by the ten largest. Study-wide points: Early post-transplant falls in HvG clones accompanied the peak levels of circulating GvH clones.

A remark on this clone: Its antigen is as yet unknown.

Material: unstimulated CD8+ T cells sorted from spleen or lymph node cells, obtained before intestinal transplant. The clonotype was recovered from a human donor who received an intestinal transplant. V gene TRBV5-4 combines with J gene TRBJ2-1; a possible D gene is TRBD1 (6 bases). Here the CDR3 reads CAASGQYNEQFF. DNA of the CDR3: TGTGCCGCCTCAGGACAGTACAATGAGCAGTTCTTC.